This T cell receptor (beta chain) came from a study of CD8 T cells in ankylosing spondylitis (dated by TCRdb to the late 2010s). With regard to the full study: The study set out to find disease-linked TCR variants by profiling T cell receptor beta repertoires in ankylosing spondylitis patients and healthy donors. In total, the full study cohort was made up of 85 to 140 healthy donors and 25 to 30 ankylosing spondylitis patients. Peripheral blood was sampled, and synovial fluid was additionally collected from ankylosing spondylitis patients.

Sequencing relied on an Illumina HiSeq 2500. Quantitative 5'-RACE with molecular barcodes was used to prepare TCR beta libraries. The paper's processing steps were these. A new computational method based on a probabilistic model of VDJ rearrangement was used to identify disease-linked TCR variants. In TCRdb, the public reads were trimmed at Q25 with fastp and aligned with MiXCR, with productive beta chains retained. Each entry is one CDR3 protein sequence, shown with its most common DNA and genes. Clone size and V and J calls follow TCRdb, not the original study. Recorded for this sample are 150,000 to 200,000 distinct CDR3 sequences; about 18% of them occurred a single time. Of the sample, around 4.7% falls within the top ten clones. The paper as a whole reports these results and caveats: In peripheral blood, the disease-linked clones were found at relatively low frequencies and had a CD8+ phenotype. A TCR beta motif made up of several highly homologous amino acid variants appeared to be characteristic of blood from ankylosing spondylitis patients. The disease-linked clones were reported as significantly enriched in matched synovial fluid samples from ankylosing spondylitis patients. Some TCR beta motif variants had previously been reported in synovial fluid and blood of reactive arthritis patients, which suggested common disease-initiation mechanisms.

Taken from cysteine to phenylalanine, the CDR3 has 13 residues. The retained sequence is limited to the CDR3, 39 bases, with the frame set at the first base. CDR1 and CDR2 were assigned from the germline V gene as SQVTM and ANQGSEA. The V end gives up 6 bases and the J end 4 bases, leaving 7 bases in the junction not matched to a gene. This clonotype occurred many times. Its antigen is still unknown. No qualities accompany the bases; no much larger clone lies one base away. The chain joins TRBV29-1 to TRBJ2-3; TRBD2 lines up with 7 middle nucleotides. This receptor was obtained from a male donor aged 5 to 30 with ankylosing spondylitis or in good health (not recorded which). Donor details come from another sample of the same person, matched by shared clones. Sequencing was performed on blood, either unsorted or a sorted T cell fraction (not recorded which). The nucleotide sequence reads as follows: TGCAGCGTCGCTAAGGGGAGGGCAGATACGCAGTATTTT. Protein translation: CSVAKGRADTQYF.